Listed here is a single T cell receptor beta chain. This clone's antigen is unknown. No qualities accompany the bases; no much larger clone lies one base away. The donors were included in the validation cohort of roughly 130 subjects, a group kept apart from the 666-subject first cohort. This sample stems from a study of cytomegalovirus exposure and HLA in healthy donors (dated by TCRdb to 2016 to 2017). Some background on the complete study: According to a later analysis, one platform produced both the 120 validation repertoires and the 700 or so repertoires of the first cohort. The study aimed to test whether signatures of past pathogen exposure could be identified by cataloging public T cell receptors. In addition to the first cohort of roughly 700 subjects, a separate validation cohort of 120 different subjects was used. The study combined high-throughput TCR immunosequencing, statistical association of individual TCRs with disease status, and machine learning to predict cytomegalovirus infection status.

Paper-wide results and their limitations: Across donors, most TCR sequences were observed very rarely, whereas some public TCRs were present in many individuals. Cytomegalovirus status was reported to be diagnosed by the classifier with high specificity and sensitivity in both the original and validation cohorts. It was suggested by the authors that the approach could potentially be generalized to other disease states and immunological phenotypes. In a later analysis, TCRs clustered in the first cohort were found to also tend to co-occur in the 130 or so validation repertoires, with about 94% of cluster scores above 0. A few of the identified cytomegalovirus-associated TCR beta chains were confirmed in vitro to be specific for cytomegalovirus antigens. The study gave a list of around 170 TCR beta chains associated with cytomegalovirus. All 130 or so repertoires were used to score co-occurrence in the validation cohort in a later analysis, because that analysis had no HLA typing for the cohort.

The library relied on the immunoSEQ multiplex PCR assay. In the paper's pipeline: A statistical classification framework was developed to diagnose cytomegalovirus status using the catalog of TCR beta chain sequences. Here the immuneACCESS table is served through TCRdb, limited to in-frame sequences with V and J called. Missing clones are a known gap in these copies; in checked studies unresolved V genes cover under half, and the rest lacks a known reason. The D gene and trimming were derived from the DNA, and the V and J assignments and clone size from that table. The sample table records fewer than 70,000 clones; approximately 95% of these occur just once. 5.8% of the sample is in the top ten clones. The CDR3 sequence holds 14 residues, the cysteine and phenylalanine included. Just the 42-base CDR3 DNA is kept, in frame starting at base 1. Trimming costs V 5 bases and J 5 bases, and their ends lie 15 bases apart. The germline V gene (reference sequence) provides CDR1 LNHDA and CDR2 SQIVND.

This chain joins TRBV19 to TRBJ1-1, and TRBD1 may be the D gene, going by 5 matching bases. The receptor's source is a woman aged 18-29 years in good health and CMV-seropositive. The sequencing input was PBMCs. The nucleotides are TGTGCCAGTAGTGCGGGACCAAGGAGGACTGAAGCTTTCTTT. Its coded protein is CASSAGPRRTEAFF.